One sample yielded the 13 T cell receptor beta chains listed below, sequenced in a study of identical twins. A single record per CDR3 protein comes from TCRdb applying MiXCR to the 5' RACE reads. The table records around 1.7 million distinct CDR3 sequences, under 35% of them present only once. Sequences were obtained from cord blood. Source of these receptors: a newborn girl in good health.

The gene calls are TRBV28 and TRBJ1-1; 12 bases align to TRBD1. The CDR3 spans 16 residues. The trim removed 3 bases at V and 5 bases at J, leaving 7 bases unmatched. Germline V gene data show CDR1 as MDHEN and CDR2 as SYDVKM. The CDR3 is CASSLGTGGAGTEAFF. CDR3 DNA: TGTGCCAGCAGTTTGGGGACAGGGGGCGCGGGGACTGAAGCTTTCTTT.

The chain links TRBV20-1 to TRBJ2-1; 8 bases map to TRBD2. The CDR3 consists of 14 residues. Germline lookup yields CDR1 DFQATT and CDR2 SNEGSKA (reference sequence). The V gene end was trimmed by 3 bases and the J gene end by 5 bases; junction bases not matched to a gene: 6. CDR3 sequence (DNA): TGCAGTGCTAGTGGACTAGCTTGGCACAATGAGCAGTTCTTC. This codes for CSASGLAWHNEQFF.

The sample holds many counts of this clonotype. The V and J genes are TRBV7-9 and TRBJ1-2; D is unclear. CDR3 length: 11 amino acids. Germline values: CDR1 SEHNR, CDR2 FQNEAQ (reference sequence). V was cut by 5 bases and J by 4 bases, with 5 bases left in between. CDR3 in amino acids: CASSAAYGYTF. CDR3 in DNA: TGTGCCAGCAGCGCGGCCTATGGCTACACCTTC.

This chain uses TRBV9 with TRBJ2-1; TRBD2 matches 10 bases. Germline CDR1 is SGDLS and CDR2 is YYNGEE. V lost 1 base to trimming and J lost 8 bases; unmatched junction nucleotides: 9. The CDR3 runs 16 residues. In DNA form, the CDR3 reads TGTGCCAGCAGCGTAAGGGCTAGCGGGAGTCAATATGAGCAGTTCTTC. This codes for CASSVRASGSQYEQFF. The full variable domain, rest sourced from reference TRBV9 and TRBJ2-1, is DSGVTQTPKHLITATGQRVTLRCSPRSGDLSVYWYQQSLDQGLQFLIQYYNGEERAKGNILERFSAQQFPDLHSELNLSSLELGDSALYFCASSVRASGSQYEQFFGPGTRLTVL.

The rearrangement links TRBV5-1 to TRBJ2-1; D unclear. Per the germline V gene, CDR1 is SGHRS and CDR2 is YFSETQ. The ends were cut back, 5 bases at V and 0 bases at J, with 15 bases in the middle. This CDR3 has 16 amino acids. The CDR3 loop reads CASSYYPTGSYNEQFF. The CDR3 DNA reads TGCGCCAGCAGTTATTATCCAACCGGCTCCTACAATGAGCAGTTCTTC.

In its sample, this clonotype was seen once. This chain connects TRBV20-1 to TRBJ1-5; weak D call: TRBD1 (5 bases). Trimming took off 2 bases at V and 0 bases at J, with 20 bases between the two ends. This CDR3 comprises 18 residues. Germline CDR1 is DFQATT and CDR2 is SNEGSKA (reference sequence). CDR3 bases: TGCAGTGCTAGAATAGGGAGGAAGGGGAGATCTAGCAATCAGCCCCAGCATTTT. The encoded protein is CSARIGRKGRSSNQPQHF.

This clonotype appeared a few times. J is TRBJ2-1 and V is TRBV29-1; D remains unclear. CDR3 length equals 16 residues. Trimming shortened V by 4 bases and J by 4 bases, and 20 bases separated the two germline ends. CDR1 and CDR2 from the germline V gene are SQVTM and ANQGSEA. CDR3 residues: CSVGGSLAQRYNEQFF. In DNA form, the CDR3 reads TGCAGCGTTGGAGGCAGCTTGGCCCAACGATACAATGAGCAGTTCTTC.

The V gene is TRBV11-2, the J gene TRBJ2-3, with 8 bases fitting TRBD1. The CDR3 is 18 amino acids. CDR1 SGHAT and CDR2 FQNNGV come from the germline V gene. The trim removed 4 bases at V and 4 bases at J, leaving 16 bases unmatched. The DNA for the CDR3 is TGTGCCAGCAGCTCCAGGACAGGGCTACCGCTGACCCCAGATACGCAGTATTTT. This translates into CASSSRTGLPLTPDTQYF.

This clonotype came up a few times. This chain joins TRBV5-1 and TRBJ2-1; 11 positions match TRBD2. Unmatched junction bases numbered 13, after V lost 0 bases and J lost 2 bases. The CDR3 runs to 20 residues. In germline, CDR1 is SGHRS, CDR2 YFSETQ. This CDR3 reads CASSLVPGLAVQRTYNEQFF. CDR3 coding DNA: TGCGCCAGCAGCTTGGTTCCGGGACTAGCGGTCCAAAGGACCTACAATGAGCAGTTCTTC. The whole variable domain, filled in from reference TRBV5-1 and TRBJ2-1, reads KAGVTQTPRYLIKTRGQQVTLSCSPISGHRSVSWYQQTPGQGLQFLFEYFSETQRNKGNFPGRFSGRQFSNSRSEMNVSTLELGDSALYLCASSLVPGLAVQRTYNEQFFGPGTRLTVL.

This chain connects TRBV11-2 to TRBJ2-7; TRBD1 agrees at 10 bases. J lost 2 bases, V lost 6 bases, and 7 bases had no gene match. Germline CDR1 SGHAT, CDR2 FQNNGV. The CDR3 extends over 15 amino acids. The CDR3 nucleotides are TGTGCCAGCAGACCGACAGGGGGCGTTGCCTACGAGCAGTACTTC. Amino acids: CASRPTGGVAYEQYF. The variable domain in full, with the rest retrieved from reference TRBV11-2 and TRBJ2-7, is EAGVAQSPRYKIIEKRQSVAFWCNPISGHATLYWYQQILGQGPKLLIQFQNNGVVDDSQLPKDRFSAERLKGVDSTLKIQPAKLEDSAVYLCASRPTGGVAYEQYFGPGTRLTVT.

This chain's CDR3 is CASSVDGVQETQYF. In DNA, the CDR3 is TGTGCCAGCAGCGTTGACGGGGTCCAAGAGACCCAGTACTTC. This sequence joins TRBV9 and TRBJ2-5; tentatively, D is TRBD2 (5 bases). Germline V gene data show CDR1 as SGDLS and CDR2 as YYNGEE. Trimming took 2 bases from V and 1 from J, leaving 9 bases between them. The CDR3 covers 14 residues.

Turning to this clonotype: At one of its ends the junction is not consistent with the germline gene, which may arise from a read error. The chain combines TRBV28 with TRBJ1-2; no definite D call. CDR1 is MDHEN and CDR2 is SYDVKM in the germline V gene. This CDR3 region has 13 residues. The CDR3 DNA reads as TGTGCCAGCAGCGTCGACGGCAACTATGGCTCCACCTTC. Translating it yields CASSVDGNYGSTF.

A word on this clonotype: A read error may account for a junction end that differs from germline. The chain's CDR3 is CTSSQEGGTGMNTEAFF. The CDR3 DNA sequence: TGTACCAGCAGCCAAGAAGGGGGGACAGGAATGAACACTGAAGCTTTCTTT. The chain uses TRBV3-1 and TRBJ1-1; 8 nucleotides align to TRBD1. Germline V gives CDR1 LGHDT, CDR2 YNNKEL (reference sequence). The CDR3 has 17 amino acids.